This T cell receptor (beta chain) was captured by sequencing in a study of shared clonotypes between healthy human individuals. Generated by immunoSEQ multiplex PCR, the TCRdb table keeps only in-frame clones and is missing some. In the table there are about 490,000 clones, 79% of which are singletons. A word on this clone: This same CDR3 is encoded by further DNA sequences in the sample.

The receptor was isolated from a woman between 40 and 50 years old in good health. Some clones in this sample may be carry-over from other donors' samples. The sequenced sample was PBMCs.

The CDR3 protein is CASSSQGNTEAFF. The CDR3 nucleotides read TGTGCCAGTAGTTCACAGGGGAACACTGAAGCTTTCTTT. The chain is built from TRBV19 and TRBJ1-1; TRBD1 is a possible D gene (6 bases). Trimming left V 5 bases short and J 1 base short, with 8 bases between. Germline lookup yields CDR1 LNHDA and CDR2 SQIVND (reference sequence). The CDR3 extends over 13 amino acids.